The 29 T cell receptor beta chains listed next were all sequenced from one sample in a study of T cell changes during pregnancy in multiple sclerosis. Generated by immunoSEQ multiplex PCR, the TCRdb table keeps only in-frame clones and is missing some. The sample has around 60,000 clones, roughly 87% seen once; the top ten hold 2.5% to 3%. The source was peripheral blood, collected in the first trimester of pregnancy. These receptor sequences come from a female donor with multiple sclerosis, enrolled in a pregnancy study.

The chain links TRBV7-2 to TRBJ2-4, with 12 bases aligning to TRBD2. The V and J ends lost 1 base and 1 base, in that order; junction bases with no gene match: 8. CDR3 length: 19 residues. Germline-derived CDR1 and CDR2 are SGHTA and FQGNSA. The CDR3 DNA follows: TGTGCCAGCAGCTTAGATGGACTAGCGGGAAGTCGGGCCAAAAACATTCAGTACTTC. Translating it yields CASSLDGLAGSRAKNIQYF.

V gene TRBV7-6 combines with J gene TRBJ2-7, with TRBD1 as a possible D gene (7 bases). With 5 bases removed from V and 2 bases from J, the gap between germline ends came to 22 bases. CDR3 length: 17 amino acids. Germline values: CDR1 SGHVS, CDR2 FNYEAQ. DNA for the CDR3: TGTGCCAGCAGCCCAACAGTTGGCGGGACAGTTCCCTACGAGCAGTACTTC. It encodes CASSPTVGGTVPYEQYF. Drawing the rest from reference TRBV7-6 and TRBJ2-7, the complete variable domain is GAGVSQSPRYKVTKRGQDVALRCDPISGHVSLYWYRQALGQGPEFLTYFNYEAQQDKSGLPNDRFSAERPEGSISTLTIQRTEQRDSAMYRCASSPTVGGTVPYEQYFGPGTRLTVT.

The rearrangement links TRBV7-8 to TRBJ2-7; 10 bases are a match to TRBD1. Trimming cost V 5 bases and J 3 bases; bases outside gene matches: 10. CDR3 size: 16 residues. Per the germline V gene, CDR1 is SGHVS and CDR2 is FQNEAQ. Here the CDR3 DNA reads TGTGCCAGCAGCCCCACTGGCGGACAGGGGGGCTACGAGCAGTACTTC. This encodes CASSPTGGQGGYEQYF.

This chain joins TRBV18 and TRBJ1-1, with 7 positions matching TRBD1. The germline V gene encodes CDR1 KGHSH and CDR2 LQKENI. Unmatched junction bases numbered 11, after V lost 3 bases and J lost 7 bases. The CDR3 is 15 residues long. The CDR3 sequence is CASSPPTGQGGEAFF. The CDR3 DNA sequence: TGTGCCAGCTCACCCCCGACAGGCCAGGGGGGTGAAGCTTTCTTT.

This chain links TRBV6-5 with TRBJ1-1; unclear D gene. CDR3 size: 14 residues. Trimming took off 3 bases at V and 5 bases at J, with 13 bases between the two ends. Germline values: CDR1 MNHEY, CDR2 SVGAGI. The CDR3: CASSYKSSGTEAFF. The CDR3 bases are TGTGCCAGCAGTTATAAGTCTTCGGGGACTGAAGCTTTCTTT.

The chain links TRBV7-9 to TRBJ2-1; no definite D call. Looked up from germline, CDR1 is SEHNR and CDR2 is FQNEAQ (reference sequence). The V end was cut by 5 bases, the J end by 8 bases, with 7 bases between. The CDR3 sequence is 11 residues long. Here the CDR3 DNA reads TGTGCCAGCAGCAAGACTCATGAGCAGTTCTTC. It codes for CASSKTHEQFF.

As to this clone: A much larger clone lies a single base off, so this may be a read error. Other nucleotide sequences in the sample specify the same CDR3. This chain connects TRBV6-4 to TRBJ1-1; the D is unclear. The CDR3 is made up of 14 amino acids. V gave up 3 bases and J gave up 1 base, with 9 bases separating them. Germline V lookup: CDR1 MRHNA, CDR2 SNTAGT. CDR3 sequence reads: CASSDGQENTEAFF. The CDR3 DNA reads TGTGCCAGCAGTGATGGTCAGGAGAACACTGAAGCTTTCTTT.

On this clone itself: Other DNA sequences of this sample code for an identical CDR3. The V call is TRBV18, the J call TRBJ1-6; 9 nucleotides align to TRBD1. Trimming cost V 2 bases and J 10 bases; bases outside gene matches: 3. CDR1 KGHSH and CDR2 LQKENI come from the germline V gene. This CDR3 has 14 amino acids. CDR3 protein: CASSPGTGNSPLHF. The CDR3 nucleotides read TGTGCCAGCTCACCAGGGACAGGGAACTCACCCCTCCACTTT.

The chain couples TRBV7-9 to TRBJ1-3; D gene ambiguous. Germline V gene data show CDR1 as SEHNR and CDR2 as FQNEAQ (reference sequence). With 1 base removed from V and 0 bases from J, the gap between germline ends came to 4 bases. The CDR3 loop spans 14 amino acids. The CDR3 DNA reads TGTGCCAGCAGCTTAGTACTCTCTGGAAACACCATATATTTT. Protein sequence: CASSLVLSGNTIYF. Based on the CDR3 plus reference TRBV7-9 and TRBJ1-3, the full variable domain is DTGVSQNPRHKITKRGQNVTFRCDPISEHNRLYWYRQTLGQGPEFLTYFQNEAQLEKSRLLSDRFSAERPKGSFSTLEIQRTEQGDSAMYLCASSLVLSGNTIYFGEGSWLTVV.

CDR3 sequence (DNA): TGCAGCGCTGGACAGGGTGGAGAGACCCAGTACTTC. This sequence encodes CSAGQGGETQYF. V gene TRBV29-1 combines with J gene TRBJ2-5; TRBD1 matches 8 bases. Germline V CDR1 and CDR2: SQVTM, ANQGSEA. V gave up 7 bases and J gave up 4 bases; unmatched junction bases: 5. This CDR3 contains 12 residues.

This chain connects TRBV4-2 to TRBJ1-5; D is uncertain. The CDR3 spans 14 residues. Germline CDR1 and CDR2: LGHNA and YNFKEQ. The V and J ends lost 0 bases and 1 base respectively, with 4 bases between them. The DNA of the CDR3 is TGTGCCAGCAGCCAAGAGTCGAGCAATCAGCCCCAGCATTTT. As protein: CASSQESSNQPQHF.

The rearrangement joins TRBV5-5 to TRBJ1-6; perhaps TRBD1 as D (6 bases). From germline, CDR1 is SGHKS and CDR2 YYEKEE (reference sequence). Trimming stripped 4 bases from V and 0 bases from J, with 8 bases between. This CDR3 spans 15 amino acids. CDR3 in DNA: TGTGCCAGCAGCCAGGACAGCTCCTATAATTCACCCCTCCACTTT. It specifies CASSQDSSYNSPLHF.

V is TRBV27 and J is TRBJ2-1; 8 nucleotides line up with TRBD2. With V trimmed by 5 bases and J by 8 bases, 11 bases remained unmatched. Germline CDR1 MNHEY, CDR2 SMNVEV (reference sequence). This CDR3 is built from 15 residues. The CDR3 reads CASSRRGGRGDEQFF. CDR3 DNA sequence: TGTGCCAGCAGTAGACGGGGGGGGCGAGGGGATGAGCAGTTCTTC.

The rearrangement links TRBV11-2 to TRBJ1-2; 7 bases are a match to TRBD1. In germline, CDR1 is SGHAT, CDR2 FQNNGV. After removal of 2 bases from V and 4 bases from J, the junction contained 7 bases not matched to a gene. The CDR3 has 15 residues. Here the CDR3 reads CASSLMKTGPYGYTF. The CDR3 DNA reads as TGTGCCAGCAGCTTAATGAAGACAGGGCCCTATGGCTACACCTTC.

The V gene is TRBV7-8, the J gene TRBJ2-7; 11 nucleotides line up with TRBD2. The CDR3 is 16 residues long. With 5 bases clipped from V and 5 bases from J, the junction kept 11 bases outside the gene matches. Germline loops: CDR1 SGHVS, CDR2 FQNEAQ. The DNA of the CDR3 is TGTGCCAGCAGCCCGCCTCGACTAGCGGGAACCCACGAGCAGTACTTC. It codes for CASSPPRLAGTHEQYF.

The V call is TRBV11-3, the J call TRBJ2-4; 9 bases align to TRBD1. The germline CDR1 and CDR2 sequences are SGHNT and YENEEA. V trimming: 5 bases; J trimming: 6 bases; junction bases outside the gene matches: 5. There are 14 residues in the CDR3. In nucleotides, the CDR3 is TGTGCCAGCAGCCTAGGGACAGGGCCAAACATTCAGTACTTC. Protein sequence: CASSLGTGPNIQYF.

This clone appeared a few times. The chain carries TRBV27 and TRBJ2-7, with 7 bases lining up with TRBD1. Germline V gives CDR1 MNHEY, CDR2 SMNVEV (reference sequence). This CDR3 has 12 amino acids. V trimming: 5 bases; J trimming: 7 bases; junction bases outside the gene matches: 5. CDR3 loop: CASSPGTVEQYF. The CDR3, as DNA: TGTGCCAGCAGTCCAGGGACAGTAGAGCAGTACTTC.

The CDR3 is CASRITGTGSGGYTF. The DNA for the CDR3 is TGTGCCAGTAGGATAACAGGAACAGGGAGTGGCGGCTACACCTTC. The V call is TRBV19, the J call TRBJ1-2; D may be TRBD1 (6 bases). CDR1 and CDR2 (germline): LNHDA, SQIVND (reference sequence). This CDR3 contains 15 residues. V shed 6 bases and J shed 8 bases, with 22 bases lying between them.

This chain links TRBV6-1 with TRBJ1-4; 7 bases map to TRBD1. The CDR3 is 14 amino acids. The germline gives CDR1 MNHNS, CDR2 SASEGT. The ends lost 5 bases at V and 5 bases at J; junction bases unmatched: 5. The CDR3 nucleotides are TGTGCCAGCAGTACCGGGACAGTGAATGAAAAACTGTTTTTT. Amino acids: CASSTGTVNEKLFF.

V gene TRBV4-3 combines with J gene TRBJ2-1; TRBD1 might be the D (6 bases). From germline, CDR1 is LGHNA and CDR2 YSLEER. The V gene lost 1 base and the J gene lost 2 bases, with 12 bases spanning the gap. CDR3 size: 16 residues. CDR3 region: CASSQGGTPPYNEQFF. In nucleotides, the CDR3 is TGCGCCAGCAGCCAAGGGGGGACACCCCCCTACAATGAGCAGTTCTTC.

The DNA of the CDR3 is TGTGCCAGCAGCCCCCGTGACAATGAGCAGTTCTTC. Its protein product is CASSPRDNEQFF. The chain recombines TRBV7-3 with TRBJ2-1; D gene unclear. Per germline, CDR1 SGHTA and CDR2 FQGTGA. The CDR3 has 12 residues. V shed 5 bases and J shed 5 bases, with 7 bases lying between them.

The J gene is TRBJ2-7, the V gene TRBV13, with 8 bases aligning to TRBD2. CDR3 length: 14 residues. The V segment lost 2 bases and the J segment 5 bases; nucleotides outside the gene matches: 5. Germline V CDR1 and CDR2: PRHDT, FYEKMQ (reference sequence). The CDR3 DNA reads TGTGCCAGCAGCTTAAGCGGGGGCGAGAACGAGCAGTACTTC. It yields the protein CASSLSGGENEQYF.

The gene calls are TRBV9 and TRBJ1-6, with 9 bases identical to TRBD1. Per the germline V gene, CDR1 is SGDLS and CDR2 is YYNGEE. The V segment lost 4 bases and the J segment 10 bases; nucleotides outside the gene matches: 6. The CDR3 has 14 amino acids. The CDR3 nucleotides read TGTGCCAGCAGCCCAGGGGACAGGGACTCACCCCTCCACTTT. Amino acid sequence: CASSPGDRDSPLHF.

Concerning this clone itself: At one end the junction does not follow the germline gene, possibly because of a read error. This specimen includes other DNA sequences encoding the same CDR3. The chain joins TRBV6-1 to TRBJ2-7; D not resolved. Germline V gene sequence: CDR1 MNHNS, CDR2 SASEGT. The CDR3 is made up of 10 amino acids. CDR3 sequence: CATLEYEQYF. The CDR3, as DNA: TGTGCCACCTTGGAGTACGAACAGTACTTC.

The rearrangement links TRBV7-9 to TRBJ2-3; 16 nucleotides align to TRBD2. Losses at the gene ends were 5 bases for V and 0 bases for J; bases not matched to a gene: 8. The CDR3 totals 19 residues. Germline-derived CDR1 and CDR2 are SEHNR and FQNEAQ (reference sequence). CDR3 nucleotide sequence: TGTGCCAGCAGCCCGGGACTAGCGGGGGGGATGAGGAGCACAGATACGCAGTATTTT. It encodes CASSPGLAGGMRSTDTQYF.

In DNA, the CDR3 is TGTGCCAGCAGCTTAGCGAGGGATAGCAATCAGCCCCAGCATTTT. This gives the protein CASSLARDSNQPQHF. The rearrangement joins TRBV7-9 to TRBJ1-5; D is uncertain. V was cut by 0 bases and J by 0 bases, with 6 bases left in between. Germline CDR1 SEHNR, CDR2 FQNEAQ (reference sequence). This CDR3 contains 15 residues.

The rearrangement uses TRBV19 and TRBJ1-2; tentatively, D is TRBD1 (6 bases). V lost 6 bases, J lost 2 bases, and 16 bases lay in between. The CDR3 has 15 amino acids. Per the germline V gene, CDR1 is LNHDA and CDR2 is SQIVND (reference sequence). This CDR3 is CASSPGGALNYGYTF. CDR3 bases: TGTGCCAGTAGCCCCGGGGGGGCGTTGAACTATGGCTACACCTTC.

This chain uses TRBV19 with TRBJ2-5, with a weak D call TRBD2 (5 bases). The V gene lost 4 bases and the J gene lost 0 bases, with 15 bases spanning the gap. Germline-derived CDR1 and CDR2 are LNHDA and SQIVND (reference sequence). This CDR3 contains 16 residues. The CDR3 spells CASSTFFQDYQETQYF. CDR3 in DNA: TGTGCCAGTAGTACCTTTTTCCAGGACTACCAAGAGACCCAGTACTTC.

CDR3 in amino acids: CASNSGTGTTDTQYF. CDR3 nucleotides: TGCGCCAGCAATTCAGGGACAGGGACCACAGATACGCAGTATTTT. The chain joins TRBV5-1 to TRBJ2-3, with TRBD1 identical over 9 bases. The V gene's germline CDR1 is SGHRS and CDR2 YFSETQ. The junction had 7 bases not matched to a gene; V was cut back by 6 bases and J by 2 bases. This CDR3 is built from 15 residues. Using reference TRBV5-1 and TRBJ2-3 for the parts outside the CDR3, the full variable domain is KAGVTQTPRYLIKTRGQQVTLSCSPISGHRSVSWYQQTPGQGLQFLFEYFSETQRNKGNFPGRFSGRQFSNSRSEMNVSTLELGDSALYLCASNSGTGTTDTQYFGPGTRLTVL.